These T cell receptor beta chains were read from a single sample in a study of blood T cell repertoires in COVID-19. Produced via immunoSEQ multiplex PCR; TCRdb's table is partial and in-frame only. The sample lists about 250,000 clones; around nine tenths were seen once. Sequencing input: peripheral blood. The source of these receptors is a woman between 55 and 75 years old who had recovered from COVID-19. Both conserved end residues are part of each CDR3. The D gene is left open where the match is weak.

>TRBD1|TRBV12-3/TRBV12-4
CASSLGQDYGYTF
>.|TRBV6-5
CASSYSGGSPRNEQYF
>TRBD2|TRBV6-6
CASSRTSGYIKNTGELFF
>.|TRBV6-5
CASSYGHLNYGYTF
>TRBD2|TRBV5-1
CASSLSGLAGLSSYNEQFF
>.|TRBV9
CASSVSGRGITGELFF
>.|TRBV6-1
CASSGPTGHSSYNSPLHF
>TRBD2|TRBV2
CASTRLAGSTGELFF
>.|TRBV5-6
CASSFQGLDYGYTF
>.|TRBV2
CATKLNSNSNQPQHF
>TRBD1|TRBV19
CASSLHRDRDKYEQYF
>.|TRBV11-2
CASSPLSGSYNEQFF
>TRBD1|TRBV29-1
CSVEVGTGANEQYF
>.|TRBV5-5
CASSFSGPDTQYF
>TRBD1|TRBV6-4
CASSEGTGGPEAFF
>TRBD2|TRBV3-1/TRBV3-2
CASSQEAGGLDHEQFF
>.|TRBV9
CASSVGTWESEQYF
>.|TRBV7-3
CASSLRLAAGLAEAFF
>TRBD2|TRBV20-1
CSASPTSHPYEQYF
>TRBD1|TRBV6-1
CASSERIGGTEAFF
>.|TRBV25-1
CASSGTRSNTGELFF
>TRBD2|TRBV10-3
CAIRGSGGPGEQFF
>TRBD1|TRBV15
CATSRGGAGGTDTQYF
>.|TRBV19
CASSIEARGIDEQFF
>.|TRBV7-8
CASSLARGFNQPQHF
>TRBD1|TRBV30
CAWRPPTGDTQYF
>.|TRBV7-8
CASSYPGNSPLHF
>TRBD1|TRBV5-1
CASSSGTGSMKQYF
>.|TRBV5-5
CASSLLVRGLGSTEAFF
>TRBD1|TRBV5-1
CASSLGDRVSGANVLTF
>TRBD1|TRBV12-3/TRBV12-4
CASTRTGGETQYF
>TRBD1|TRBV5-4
CASSGQGRTEAFF
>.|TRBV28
CASNPEGPFYNEQFF
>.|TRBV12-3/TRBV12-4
CASATERNSPLHF
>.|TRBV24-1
CATSDADLYEQYF
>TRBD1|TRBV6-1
CASSEESDRGRGKLFF
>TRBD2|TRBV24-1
CATSVGTSGGTQETQYF
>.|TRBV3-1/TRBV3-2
CASSLQQGGGYTF
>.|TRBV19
CASSNQATANYEQYF
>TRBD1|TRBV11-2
CASSRSDRASYEQYF
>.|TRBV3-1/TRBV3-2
CASSQDGKRGYTF
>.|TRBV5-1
CASSSPGGYSPLHF
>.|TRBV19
CASSIGLATDTQYF
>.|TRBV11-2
CASSPGLYTEAFF
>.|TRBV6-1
CASSDGPQGNQPQHF
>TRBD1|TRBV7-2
CASSLRTGGGQPQHF
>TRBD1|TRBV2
CASGQGYGYTF
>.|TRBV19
CASSPRTVDTTVPQHF
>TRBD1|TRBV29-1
CSVRARTGAQETQYF
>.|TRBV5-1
CASSWGGPGNEQFF
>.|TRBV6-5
CASSYSRGFGNGYTF
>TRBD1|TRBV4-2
CASSPGQGDGSPLHF
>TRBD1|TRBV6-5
CASGRGQGWDTQYF
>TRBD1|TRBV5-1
CASSLAGTGGYAETQYF
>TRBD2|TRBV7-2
CASSLAGGVETQYF